This T cell receptor beta chain was found in a study of blood T cell repertoires in COVID-19 (TCRdb year 2020). The study in broad terms: Samples from collaborators originated in the United States, Italy and Spain and spanned both the acute and convalescent phases of COVID-19. The prospective study material was composed of cDNA or gDNA derived from T cells, B-cell-depleted T cells, or PBMCs. Subjects who had been exposed to COVID-19, were actively infected with it, or had recovered from it provided the deeply sampled blood TCRbeta repertoires that made up the dataset. The repertoires were released in a freely available public database intended as a resource for research on the immune response to SARS-CoV-2. Samples came from the ongoing ImmuneRACE study (first 160 participants) plus 1,254 subjects from 6 global collaborators. The sample metadata nearly always contained a de-identified subject ID, COVID-19 status, age in years and sex. HLA class I and class II types, where available, came from metadata supplied by the sample provider rather than from assay-based typing.

TCRbeta CDR3 regions were amplified from genomic DNA using the immunoSEQ Assay, a bias-controlled multiplex PCR. In the source study's methods: The number of nucleated cells in each sample was estimated by amplification of reference gene primers within the assay. Sequence reads were collapsed and filtered to measure the absolute abundance of every unique TCRbeta CDR3 rearrangement. For each sample, productive Simpson clonality was calculated as the square root of Simpson's diversity index over productive rearrangements. TCRdb stores this immuneACCESS table with in-frame sequences only. Part of the clones is absent; in the studies checked, under half of the shortfall reflects unresolved V genes, and no reason is known for the rest. The V and J calls and clone size are taken from that table; D and trimming were inferred from the DNA. The sample table contains around 230,000 clones; only one count was recorded for 65% to 90% of them. In total, the top ten clones hold approximately 10% of the sample.

Concerning this clone: The antigen this receptor binds is unknown. No base-level quality is on record; no much larger clone is a single base apart.

One collaborating source in Seattle enrolled patients while the patients were actively infected and followed the patients over time throughout the course of disease. The collaborating institutions used their own protocols to collect whole blood in K2EDTA tubes. For TCRbeta analysis, collaborator samples were shipped as frozen whole blood, as isolated PBMCs, or as DNA extracted from either sample type. V is cut by 10 bases and J by 0 bases, and the space between the germline ends is 10 bases. From the germline V gene (reference sequence), CDR1 is SEHNR and CDR2 is FQNEAQ. Inclusive of the bounding cysteine and phenylalanine, the CDR3 is 13 residues long. Only the CDR3 region is kept as DNA, spanning 39 bases read in frame from base 1. Study-level results and caveats: Clinical and demographic metadata were provided uncurated, with the amount varying by source and participant.

The chain couples TRBV7-9 to TRBJ1-3; the D segment could be TRBD1, given 5 matching bases. The material sequenced was peripheral blood. The sequence was collected from a man between 45 and 60 years old with COVID-19, enrolled during active disease. Read as DNA, the sequence is TGTGCCATCAGGGACTACTCTGGAAACACCATATATTTT. It translates as CAIRDYSGNTIYF.